This entry describes one T cell receptor (beta chain). The antigen is unknown. The sample belongs to a study of Ad26.COV2.S vaccination and SARS-CoV-2 variants. General study results and limits: Quantification of TCR breadth and depth may have yielded underestimates of total T cell responses. Vaccinees showed greater spike-specific TCR breadth than placebo recipients.

This CDR3 spans 11 amino acids. V was trimmed by 6 bases and J by 3 bases, leaving 6 bases between them. Germline V CDR1 and CDR2: MDHEN, SYDVKM. The treatment here: 15 to 20 received Ad26.COV2.S at low or high dose, single or two shots; about 5 received placebo; per-sample allocation not given. The study sampled participants on day 63 after the first vaccine or placebo injection. Whoever gave the sample was an adult aged 18-55 years in Boston. Method: immunoSEQ multiplex PCR; TCRdb's copy keeps in-frame clones and lacks some. The profile covers around 300,000 clones, with roughly nine tenths appearing a single time and 6.4% taken by the ten largest.

V is TRBV28 and J is TRBJ2-7; no reliable D call. This sample comprised peripheral blood, obtained in a trial of Ad26.COV2.S vaccine versus placebo. The source of this sequence is a person between 18 and 65 years old who received the Ad26.COV2.S COVID-19 vaccine or a placebo. CDR3 in amino acids: CASRLDYEQYF. The CDR3 DNA reads TGTGCCAGCAGACTCGACTACGAGCAGTACTTC.